This T cell receptor beta chain was identified in a study of T cell responses to AZD1222 COVID-19 vaccine. Germline-derived CDR1 and CDR2 are SGHRS and YFSETQ. Trimming removed 5 bases from V and 8 bases from J, with 14 bases in between. The CDR3 is 13 residues long. Using immunoSEQ multiplex PCR, the repertoire was profiled, and TCRdb retains in-frame clones only, with some absent. The sample shows approximately 170,000 clones, 80% to 95% of them seen only once. Specimen: peripheral blood, collected on day 0 of AZD1222 vaccination. This receptor was obtained from an adult in good health. The chain uses TRBV5-1 and TRBJ2-1; the D gene is possibly TRBD2 (5 bases). The CDR3 reads CASSSQAADEQFF. The CDR3 DNA reads as TGCGCCAGCAGTTCTCAAGCGGCGGATGAGCAGTTCTTC.